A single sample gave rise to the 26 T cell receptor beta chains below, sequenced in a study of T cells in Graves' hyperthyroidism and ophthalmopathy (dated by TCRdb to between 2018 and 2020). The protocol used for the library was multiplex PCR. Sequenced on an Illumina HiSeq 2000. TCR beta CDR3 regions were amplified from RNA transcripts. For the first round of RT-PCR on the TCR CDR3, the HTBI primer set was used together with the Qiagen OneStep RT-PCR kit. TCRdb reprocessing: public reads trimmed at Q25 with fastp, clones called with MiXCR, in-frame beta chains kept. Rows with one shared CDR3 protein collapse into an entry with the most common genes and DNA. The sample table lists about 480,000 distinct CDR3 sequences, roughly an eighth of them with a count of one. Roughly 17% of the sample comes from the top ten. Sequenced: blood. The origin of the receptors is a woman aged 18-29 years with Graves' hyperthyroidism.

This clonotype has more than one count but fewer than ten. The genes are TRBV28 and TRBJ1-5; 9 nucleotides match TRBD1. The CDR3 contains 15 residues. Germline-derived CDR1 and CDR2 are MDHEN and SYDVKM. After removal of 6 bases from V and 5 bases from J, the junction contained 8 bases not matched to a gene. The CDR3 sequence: CASRTTGGGYQPQHF. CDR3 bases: TGTGCCAGCAGAACCACAGGGGGCGGGTATCAGCCCCAGCATTTT.

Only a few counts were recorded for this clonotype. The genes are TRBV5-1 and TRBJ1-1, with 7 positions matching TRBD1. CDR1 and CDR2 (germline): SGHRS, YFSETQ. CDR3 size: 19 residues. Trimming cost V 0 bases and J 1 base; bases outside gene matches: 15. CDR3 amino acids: CASSLALGTDTLKNTEAFF. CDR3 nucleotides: TGCGCCAGCAGCTTGGCCCTCGGGACAGACACACTAAAGAACACTGAAGCTTTCTTT.

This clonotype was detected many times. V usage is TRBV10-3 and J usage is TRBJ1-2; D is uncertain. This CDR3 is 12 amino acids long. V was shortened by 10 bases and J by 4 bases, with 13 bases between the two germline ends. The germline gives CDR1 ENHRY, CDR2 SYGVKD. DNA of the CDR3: TGTGCCACCACCACCAGCCCCTATGGCTACACCTTC. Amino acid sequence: CATTTSPYGYTF.

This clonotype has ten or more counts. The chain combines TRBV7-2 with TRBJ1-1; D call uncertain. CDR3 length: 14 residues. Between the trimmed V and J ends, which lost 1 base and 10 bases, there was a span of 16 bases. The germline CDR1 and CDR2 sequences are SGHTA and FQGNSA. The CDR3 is CASSLVQSTGVAFF. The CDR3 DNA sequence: TGTGCCAGCAGCTTAGTCCAGTCGACGGGAGTAGCTTTCTTT.

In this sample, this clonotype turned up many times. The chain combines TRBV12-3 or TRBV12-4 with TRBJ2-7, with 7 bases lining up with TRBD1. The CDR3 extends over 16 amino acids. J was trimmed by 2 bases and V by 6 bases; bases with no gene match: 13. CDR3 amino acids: CASSGTASPFPYEQYF. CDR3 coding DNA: TGTGCCAGCAGCGGGACAGCTAGTCCCTTCCCCTACGAGCAGTACTTC.

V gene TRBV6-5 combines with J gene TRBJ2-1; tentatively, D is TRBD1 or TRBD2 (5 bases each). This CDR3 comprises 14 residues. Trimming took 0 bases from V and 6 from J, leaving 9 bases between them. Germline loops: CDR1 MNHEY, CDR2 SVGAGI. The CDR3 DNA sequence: TGTGCCAGCAGTTACTCTAATGGGGGCAATGAGCAGTTCTTC. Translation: CASSYSNGGNEQFF.

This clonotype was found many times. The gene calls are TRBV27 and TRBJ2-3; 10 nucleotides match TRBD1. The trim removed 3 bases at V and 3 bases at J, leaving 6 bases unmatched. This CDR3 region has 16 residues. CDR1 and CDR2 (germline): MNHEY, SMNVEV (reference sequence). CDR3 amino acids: CASSFRTGGGTDTQYF. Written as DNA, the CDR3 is TGTGCCAGCAGTTTCAGGACAGGGGGGGGAACAGATACGCAGTATTTT.

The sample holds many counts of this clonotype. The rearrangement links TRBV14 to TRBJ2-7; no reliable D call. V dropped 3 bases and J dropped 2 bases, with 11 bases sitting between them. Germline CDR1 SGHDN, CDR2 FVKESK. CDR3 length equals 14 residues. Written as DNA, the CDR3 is TGTGCCAGCAGCCATCGCTTGGAGACCTACGAGCAGTACGTC. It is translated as CASSHRLETYEQYV.

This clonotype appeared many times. CDR3: CASQGGRAETQYF. In nucleotides, the CDR3 is TGTGCCAGTCAGGGCGGGAGGGCAGAGACCCAGTACTTC. J is TRBJ2-5 and V is TRBV3-1, with 9 bases that match TRBD2. The germline CDR1 and CDR2 sequences are LGHDT and YNNKEL (reference sequence). V was pared by 9 bases and J by 4 bases, with 6 bases of the junction left unmatched. The CDR3 is 13 amino acids.

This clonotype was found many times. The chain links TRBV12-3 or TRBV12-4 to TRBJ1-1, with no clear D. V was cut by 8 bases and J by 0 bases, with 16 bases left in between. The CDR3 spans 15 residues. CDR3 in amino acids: CASVPPSSMNTEAFF. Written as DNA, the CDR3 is TGTGCCAGCGTACCACCAAGTAGCATGAACACTGAAGCTTTCTTT.

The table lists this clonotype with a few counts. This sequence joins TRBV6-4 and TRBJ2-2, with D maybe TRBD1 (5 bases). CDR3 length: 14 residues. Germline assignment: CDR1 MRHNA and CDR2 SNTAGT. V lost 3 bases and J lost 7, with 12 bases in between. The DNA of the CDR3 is TGTGCCAGCAGTGAAAGGGGCCCGAACGGGGAGCTGTTTTTT. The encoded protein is CASSERGPNGELFF.

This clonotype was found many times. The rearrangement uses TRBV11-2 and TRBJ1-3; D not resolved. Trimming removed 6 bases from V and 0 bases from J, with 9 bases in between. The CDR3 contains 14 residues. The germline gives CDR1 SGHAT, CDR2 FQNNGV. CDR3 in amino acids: CASSFYDSGNTIYF. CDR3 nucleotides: TGTGCCAGCAGTTTTTATGACTCTGGAAACACCATATATTTT.

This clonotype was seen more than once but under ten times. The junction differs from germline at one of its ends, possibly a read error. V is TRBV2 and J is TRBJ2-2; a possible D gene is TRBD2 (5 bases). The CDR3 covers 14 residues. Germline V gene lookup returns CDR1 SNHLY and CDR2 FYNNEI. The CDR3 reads CASSLRKNTGELVF. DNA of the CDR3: TGTGCCAGCAGTTTGAGGAAGAACACCGGGGAGCTGGTTTTT.

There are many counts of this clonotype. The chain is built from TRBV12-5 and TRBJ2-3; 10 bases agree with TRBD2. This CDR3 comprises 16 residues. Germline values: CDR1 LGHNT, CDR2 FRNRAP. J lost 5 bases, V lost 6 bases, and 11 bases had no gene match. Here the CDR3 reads CASGPPTSGIGDTQYF. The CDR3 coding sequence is TGTGCTAGTGGCCCTCCCACTAGCGGGATAGGAGATACGCAGTATTTT. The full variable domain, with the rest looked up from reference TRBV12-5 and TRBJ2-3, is DARVTQTPRHKVTEMGQEVTMRCQPILGHNTVFWYRQTMMQGLELLAYFRNRAPLDDSGMPKDRFSAEMPDATLATLKIQPSEPRDSAVYFCASGPPTSGIGDTQYFGPGTRLTVL.

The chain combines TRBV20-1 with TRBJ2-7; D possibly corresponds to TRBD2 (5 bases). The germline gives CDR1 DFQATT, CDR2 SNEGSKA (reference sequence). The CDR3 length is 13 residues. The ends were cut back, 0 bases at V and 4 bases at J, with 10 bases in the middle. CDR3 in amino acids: CSARDQPGYEQYV. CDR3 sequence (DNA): TGCAGTGCTAGAGATCAACCGGGGTACGAGCAGTACGTC.

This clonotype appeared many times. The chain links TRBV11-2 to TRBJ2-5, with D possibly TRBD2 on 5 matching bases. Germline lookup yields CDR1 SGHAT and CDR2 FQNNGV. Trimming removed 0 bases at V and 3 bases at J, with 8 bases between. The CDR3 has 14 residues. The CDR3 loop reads CASSLDEGKETQYF. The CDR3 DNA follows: TGTGCCAGCAGCTTAGATGAGGGTAAAGAGACCCAGTACTTC.

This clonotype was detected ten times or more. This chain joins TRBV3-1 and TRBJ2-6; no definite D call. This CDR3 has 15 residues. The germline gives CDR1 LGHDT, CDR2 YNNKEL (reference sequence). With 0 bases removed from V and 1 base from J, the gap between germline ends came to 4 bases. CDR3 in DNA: TGTGCCAGCAGCCAAGAGATATCTGGGGCCAACGTCCTGACTTTC. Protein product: CASSQEISGANVLTF. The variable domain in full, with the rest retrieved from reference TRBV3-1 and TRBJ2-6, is DTAVSQTPKYLVTQMGNDKSIKCEQNLGHDTMYWYKQDSKKFLKIMFSYNNKELIINETVPNRFSPKSPDKAHLNLHINSLELGDSAVYFCASSQEISGANVLTFGAGSRLTVL.

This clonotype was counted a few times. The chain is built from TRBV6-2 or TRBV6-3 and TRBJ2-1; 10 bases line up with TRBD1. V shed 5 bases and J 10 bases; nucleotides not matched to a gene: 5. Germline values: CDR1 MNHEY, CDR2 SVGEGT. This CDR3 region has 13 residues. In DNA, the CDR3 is TGTGCCAGCAGTAGACAGGGGGCCCGGGAGCAGTTCTTC. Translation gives CASSRQGAREQFF.

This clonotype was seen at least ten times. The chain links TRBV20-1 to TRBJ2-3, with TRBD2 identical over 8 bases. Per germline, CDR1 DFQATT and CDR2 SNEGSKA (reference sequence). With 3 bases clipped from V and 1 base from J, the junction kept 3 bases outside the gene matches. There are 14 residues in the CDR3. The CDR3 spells CSARDSGGTDTQYF. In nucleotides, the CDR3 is TGCAGTGCTAGGGATAGCGGGGGCACAGATACGCAGTATTTT.

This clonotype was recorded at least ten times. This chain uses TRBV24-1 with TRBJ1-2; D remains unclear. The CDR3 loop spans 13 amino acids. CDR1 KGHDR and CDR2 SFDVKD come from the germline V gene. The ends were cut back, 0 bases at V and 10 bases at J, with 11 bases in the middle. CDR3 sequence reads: CATSDLEGMDYTF. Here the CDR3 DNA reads TGTGCCACCAGTGATTTGGAGGGCATGGACTACACCTTC.

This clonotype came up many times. The CDR3 DNA sequence: TGTGCCAGCATGGATAGACAGGGACGTACTCAGCCCCAGCATTTT. Its protein is CASMDRQGRTQPQHF. This chain joins TRBV6-1 and TRBJ1-5; 7 bases align to TRBD1. This CDR3 region has 15 residues. CDR1 and CDR2 from the germline V gene are MNHNS and SASEGT. The ends lost 7 bases at V and 6 bases at J; junction bases unmatched: 12.

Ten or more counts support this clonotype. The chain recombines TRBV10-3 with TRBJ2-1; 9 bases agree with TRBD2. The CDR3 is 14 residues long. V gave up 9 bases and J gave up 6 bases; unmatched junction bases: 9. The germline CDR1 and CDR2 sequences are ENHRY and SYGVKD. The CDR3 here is CAISSGSGVNEQFF. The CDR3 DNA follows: TGTGCCATAAGTAGCGGGAGTGGGGTCAATGAGCAGTTCTTC.

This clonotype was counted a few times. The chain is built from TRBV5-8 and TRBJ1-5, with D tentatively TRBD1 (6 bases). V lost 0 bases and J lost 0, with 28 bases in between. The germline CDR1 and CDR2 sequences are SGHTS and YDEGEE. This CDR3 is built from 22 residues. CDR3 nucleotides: TGTGCCAGCAGCTTGGCCCCACAGGGTCTGATGGGCAAACCTAATAGCAATCAGCCCCAGCATTTT. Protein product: CASSLAPQGLMGKPNSNQPQHF.

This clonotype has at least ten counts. CDR3 region: CASIPGLRIYEQYV. CDR3 coding DNA: TGTGCCAGCATCCCGGGCCTCAGGATATACGAGCAGTACGTC. This sequence joins TRBV12-3 or TRBV12-4 and TRBJ2-7; D ambiguous. V dropped 7 bases and J dropped 4 bases, with 17 bases sitting between them. The CDR3 has 14 residues.

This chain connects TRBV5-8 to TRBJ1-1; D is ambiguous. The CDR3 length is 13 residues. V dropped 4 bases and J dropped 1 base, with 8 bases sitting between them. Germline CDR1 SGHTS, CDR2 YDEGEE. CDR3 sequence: CASSVTWNTEAFF. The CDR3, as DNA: TGTGCCAGCAGCGTTACTTGGAACACTGAAGCTTTCTTT.

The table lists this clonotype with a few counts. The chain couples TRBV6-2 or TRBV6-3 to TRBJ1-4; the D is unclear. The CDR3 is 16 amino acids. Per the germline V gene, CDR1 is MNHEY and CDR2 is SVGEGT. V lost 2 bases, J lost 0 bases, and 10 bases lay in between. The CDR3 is CASSYAPAATNEKLFF. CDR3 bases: TGTGCCAGCAGTTACGCACCAGCTGCAACTAATGAAAAACTGTTTTTT.